Below are 27 T cell receptor beta chains sequenced from a single sample in a study of OX40 agonist ivuxolimab in advanced cancers. Using immunoSEQ multiplex PCR, the repertoire was profiled, and TCRdb retains in-frame clones only, with some absent. The data show about 22,000 clones, 80% to 90% seen once. The starting material was CD4+ or CD8+ T cells sorted from blood, obtained in a trial of the OX40 agonist ivuxolimab. These receptors were obtained from an adult with an advanced solid tumor such as melanoma, head and neck, liver or kidney cancer.

The chain uses TRBV10-3 and TRBJ2-7, with TRBD2 matching over 7 bases. CDR1 is ENHRY and CDR2 is SYGVKD in the germline V gene. The junction had 5 bases not matched to a gene; V was cut back by 2 bases and J by 4 bases. The CDR3 contains 14 residues. The CDR3 sequence is CAISESGEGYEQYF. The DNA for the CDR3 is TGTGCCATCAGTGAGAGCGGGGAAGGGTACGAGCAGTACTTC.

V usage is TRBV7-6 and J usage is TRBJ2-5; D gene uncertain. V lost 5 bases to trimming and J lost 1 base, with 11 bases between them. CDR3 length equals 14 residues. Germline V gene sequence: CDR1 SGHVS, CDR2 FNYEAQ. The CDR3 DNA follows: TGTGCCAGCAGCGCGAGGAGAACCCAAGAGACCCAGTACTTC. Encoded protein: CASSARRTQETQYF.

This rearrangement joins TRBV9 to TRBJ2-3; no clear D gene. V was pared by 2 bases and J by 4 bases, with 14 bases between. Germline CDR1 reads SGDLS; CDR2 reads YYNGEE. The CDR3 has 15 amino acids. CDR3 bases: TGTGCCAGCAGCGTTCCGGACGGGTTCGCAGATACGCAGTATTTT. It is translated as CASSVPDGFADTQYF.

This chain links TRBV4-1 with TRBJ2-5, with D possibly being TRBD2 (6 bases). The CDR3 runs to 13 residues. Germline CDR1 and CDR2: MGHRA and YSYEKL. The V end was cut by 6 bases, the J end by 7 bases, with 15 bases between. The CDR3 loop reads CASRGWEEVTQYF. CDR3 nucleotide sequence: TGCGCCAGCAGGGGCTGGGAGGAGGTGACCCAGTACTTC.

This chain uses TRBV14 with TRBJ2-4; D perhaps matches TRBD1 (7 bases). The V and J ends lost 0 bases and 0 bases respectively, with 15 bases between them. CDR1 and CDR2 from the germline V gene are SGHDN and FVKESK. This CDR3 spans 18 amino acids. The CDR3 loop is CASSQEWQGGIAKNIQYF. CDR3 coding DNA: TGTGCCAGCAGCCAAGAGTGGCAGGGGGGAATAGCCAAAAACATTCAGTACTTC. The full variable domain, in which reference TRBV14 and TRBJ2-4 provide the parts outside the CDR3, is EAGVTQFPSHSVIEKGQTVTLRCDPISGHDNLYWYRRVMGKEIKFLLHFVKESKQDESGMPNNRFLAERTGGTYSTLKVQPAELEDSGVYFCASSQEWQGGIAKNIQYFGAGTRLSVL.

This clone came up a few times. The rearrangement uses TRBV19 and TRBJ2-2; D is ambiguous. The CDR3 spans 13 residues. Germline CDR1 reads LNHDA; CDR2 reads SQIVND (reference sequence). V shed 1 base and J shed 2 bases, with 2 bases lying between them. The CDR3 DNA follows: TGTGCCAGTAGTATAGCTAACACCGGGGAGCTGTTTTTT. Encoded protein: CASSIANTGELFF.

This clone has just one count. V gene TRBV9 combines with J gene TRBJ1-5; no definite D call. The CDR3 is 13 residues long. Germline assignment: CDR1 SGDLS and CDR2 YYNGEE. Trimming removed 4 bases from V and 4 bases from J, with 9 bases in between. The DNA of the CDR3 is TGTGCCAGCAGCCAAGGAGGGAATCAGCCCCAGCATTTT. Protein product: CASSQGGNQPQHF.

The chain carries TRBV10-3 and TRBJ2-1; D possibly uses TRBD1 or TRBD2 (5 bases each). From germline, CDR1 is ENHRY and CDR2 SYGVKD. With 0 bases removed from V and 7 bases from J, the gap between germline ends came to 13 bases. This CDR3 is 15 amino acids long. The DNA for the CDR3 is TGTGCCATCAGTGAGTCGGGGGAACAATGGAATGAGCAGTTCTTC. It specifies CAISESGEQWNEQFF.

The chain links TRBV19 to TRBJ2-7; TRBD1 matches 7 bases. The CDR3 runs to 14 residues. The V segment lost 5 bases and the J segment 0 bases; nucleotides outside the gene matches: 4. The germline V gene encodes CDR1 LNHDA and CDR2 SQIVND (reference sequence). For the CDR3, the DNA is TGTGCCAGTAGTCCGGGACAGAGCTCCTACGAGCAGTACTTC. Encoded protein: CASSPGQSSYEQYF.

The DNA for the CDR3 is TGTGCCAGCAGCGTAGCAGCGGGAGCAGCAGATGAGCAGTTCTTC. Translation: CASSVAAGAADEQFF. The chain uses TRBV9 and TRBJ2-1; 8 positions match TRBD2. The CDR3 is made up of 15 amino acids. V gave up 0 bases and J gave up 8 bases; unmatched junction bases: 7. Per the germline V gene, CDR1 is SGDLS and CDR2 is YYNGEE.

The genes are TRBV2 and TRBJ2-1, with 9 positions matching TRBD2. Trimming cost V 6 bases and J 8 bases; bases outside gene matches: 17. Germline V gene sequence: CDR1 SNHLY, CDR2 FYNNEI. The length of the CDR3 is 17 residues. The CDR3 bases are TGTGCCAGCAGAGCTATTAGCGGGGGCCTCTCATTTCATGAGCAGTTCTTC. As protein: CASRAISGGLSFHEQFF.

The chain employs TRBV9 and TRBJ2-2; no firm D call. The CDR3 length is 14 residues. The germline V gene has CDR1 SGDLS and CDR2 YYNGEE. V lost 3 bases to trimming and J lost 7 bases, with 13 bases between them. CDR3 loop: CASSARAQVGELFF. The CDR3 DNA sequence: TGTGCCAGCAGCGCTAGAGCCCAAGTCGGGGAGCTGTTTTTT. Supplemented by reference TRBV9 and TRBJ2-2, the full variable domain reads DSGVTQTPKHLITATGQRVTLRCSPRSGDLSVYWYQQSLDQGLQFLIQYYNGEERAKGNILERFSAQQFPDLHSELNLSSLELGDSALYFCASSARAQVGELFFGEGSRLTVL.

DNA for the CDR3: TGCAGCGTTGAAGACGGTTCGGGAGGGGGGGCTTTCTTT. It translates to CSVEDGSGGGAFF. V gene TRBV29-1 combines with J gene TRBJ1-1; perhaps TRBD1 as D (6 bases). Per the germline V gene, CDR1 is SQVTM and CDR2 is ANQGSEA. Trimming cost V 0 bases and J 11 bases, with 16 bases left between them. This CDR3 contains 13 residues.

In DNA form, the CDR3 reads TGTGCCAGCAGTAACAGCGGGGGGGCCGGCGAGACCCAGTACTTC. Its protein is CASSNSGGAGETQYF. The V gene is TRBV27, the J gene TRBJ2-5; TRBD2 matches at 10 bases. Looked up from germline, CDR1 is MNHEY and CDR2 is SMNVEV (reference sequence). Germline trimming cut 5 bases from V and 5 bases from J; bases unmatched to any gene: 8. The CDR3 sequence is 15 residues long.

The CDR3 region has the DNA TGTGCCAGCAGTTCCGGGACAGCACTCCACTTT. Translation gives CASSSGTALHF. The V call is TRBV25-1, the J call TRBJ1-6; 7 bases are a match to TRBD1. Unmatched junction bases numbered 5, after V lost 5 bases and J lost 16 bases. Germline-derived CDR1 and CDR2 are MGHDK and SYGVNS. The CDR3 has 11 residues.

The rearrangement uses TRBV6-1 and TRBJ2-7; no clear D gene. CDR1 is MNHNS and CDR2 is SASEGT in the germline V gene. This CDR3 spans 12 amino acids. Trimming removed 6 bases from V and 2 bases from J, with 8 bases in between. In DNA form, the CDR3 reads TGTGCCAGCAGGGCCGGAGCCTACGAGCAGTACTTC. This translates into CASRAGAYEQYF.

The chain carries TRBV10-1 and TRBJ1-2; no definite D call. The germline V gene encodes CDR1 WNHNN and CDR2 SYGVQD (reference sequence). The CDR3 covers 12 residues. The V end was cut by 2 bases, the J end by 5 bases, with 6 bases between. CDR3 region: CASSEGVYGYTF. CDR3 sequence (DNA): TGCGCCAGCAGTGAGGGTGTATATGGCTACACCTTC.

This clone has just a few counts. This chain joins TRBV27 and TRBJ2-7; D remains unclear. The V end was cut by 3 bases, the J end by 3 bases, with 9 bases between. The CDR3 consists of 13 residues. Germline V lookup: CDR1 MNHEY, CDR2 SMNVEV (reference sequence). CDR3 in DNA: TGTGCCAGCAGTTTGCTTCAGGACTACGAGCAGTACTTC. Its translation is CASSLLQDYEQYF.

The V and J genes are TRBV5-1 and TRBJ2-5; 9 bases match TRBD1. The germline CDR1 and CDR2 sequences are SGHRS and YFSETQ. Trimming cost V 4 bases and J 1 base; bases outside gene matches: 5. CDR3 size: 15 residues. The CDR3 DNA reads as TGCGCCAGCAGCAGGGACAGGGTCGGCCAAGAGACCCAGTACTTC. Translated: CASSRDRVGQETQYF.

On this clone itself: At the DNA level, this CDR3 is encoded by other sequences in the same sample as well. The chain combines TRBV27 with TRBJ2-7; D is ambiguous. Trimming took 2 bases from V and 1 from J, leaving 6 bases between them. The CDR3 has 13 residues. CDR1 is MNHEY and CDR2 is SMNVEV in the germline V gene (reference sequence). The CDR3 nucleotides are TGTGCCAGCAGTTTAGGCGGTTCCTACGAGCAGTACTTC. This sequence encodes CASSLGGSYEQYF.

The chain carries TRBV11-2 and TRBJ2-7, with 12 bases lining up with TRBD1. The germline gives CDR1 SGHAT, CDR2 FQNNGV. The CDR3 spans 17 residues. V shed 1 base and J 3 bases; nucleotides not matched to a gene: 7. The CDR3 protein is CASSLGPGQGAGYEQYF. The CDR3, as DNA: TGTGCCAGCAGCTTAGGTCCGGGACAGGGGGCGGGCTACGAGCAGTACTTC.

This chain joins TRBV28 and TRBJ2-5, with unresolved D. The CDR3 has 14 residues. Per the germline V gene, CDR1 is MDHEN and CDR2 is SYDVKM. The ends were cut back, 7 bases at V and 4 bases at J, with 16 bases in the middle. The CDR3 spells CASTWAQGRETQYF. For the CDR3, the DNA is TGTGCCAGCACTTGGGCCCAAGGACGAGAGACCCAGTACTTC.

The CDR3 loop is CASSLDPLYEQYF. CDR3 coding DNA: TGTGCCAGCAGCTTAGATCCCCTCTACGAGCAGTACTTC. The chain is built from TRBV11-2 and TRBJ2-7; D remains unclear. This CDR3 spans 13 amino acids. In germline, CDR1 is SGHAT, CDR2 FQNNGV. Trimming shortened V by 0 bases and J by 3 bases, and 6 bases separated the two germline ends.

J is TRBJ1-2 and V is TRBV2, with D possibly matching TRBD1 (5 bases). The V gene's germline CDR1 is SNHLY and CDR2 FYNNEI. This CDR3 is 16 amino acids long. Trimming stripped 8 bases from V and 6 bases from J, with 25 bases between. This chain's CDR3 is CASGKGVTYDMNGYTF. The CDR3 nucleotides read TGTGCCAGCGGAAAAGGGGTTACTTACGATATGAATGGCTACACCTTC.

This chain joins TRBV28 and TRBJ2-3; 9 bases are shared with TRBD2. The germline V gene encodes CDR1 MDHEN and CDR2 SYDVKM. This CDR3 is built from 16 residues. Trimming cost V 4 bases and J 3 bases; bases outside gene matches: 8. The CDR3 loop is CASSSRRGRGTDTQYF. CDR3 in DNA: TGTGCCAGCAGTTCCCGCCGCGGGAGGGGGACAGATACGCAGTATTTT.

This chain connects TRBV29-1 to TRBJ2-2; the match to TRBD1 covers 9 bases. CDR3 length: 13 residues. Unmatched junction bases numbered 6, after V lost 7 bases and J lost 6 bases. Germline CDR1 and CDR2: SQVTM and ANQGSEA. Here the CDR3 reads CSGGGQGPGELFF. Written as DNA, the CDR3 is TGCAGCGGGGGGGGACAGGGCCCCGGGGAGCTGTTTTTT.

The rearrangement links TRBV12-2 to TRBJ2-1; the tabulated D call, TRBD2, remains unverified against the DNA. TRBV12-2 is a documented pseudogene. The CDR3 totals 19 residues. CDR3 sequence (DNA): TGTGCAAGTCGCCCACCCCGGACTAGCGGGAGGCCTTGGGGACATGAGCAGTTCTTC. Its translation: CASRPPRTSGRPWGHEQFF.